The rows below give T cell receptor beta chains drawn from one sample of a study of identical twins. TCRdb passed the 5' RACE reads through MiXCR, listing each CDR3 protein once. In the table there are 690,000 or so distinct CDR3 sequences, under 9% of which are singletons. These sequences were also reported in another study, on yellow fever vaccine responses in identical twins.

The sample taken for sequencing was PBMCs. Receptor source: a woman younger than 35 in good health. CDR3s include the opening cysteine and the closing phenylalanine or tryptophan. D genes are given only for firm matches. A row's size may be missing; if present it is once, few, many or a size class.

size: many; D: NA; J: TRBJ1-1; V: TRBV5-1; CDR3: CASSPRGGGNTEAFF; DNA: TGCGCCAGCAGCCCCCGAGGGGGGGGGAACACTGAAGCTTTCTTT
size: few; D: NA; J: TRBJ2-1; V: TRBV6-5; CDR3: CASSYKRLGVYNEQFF; DNA: TGTGCCAGCAGTTACAAAAGACTAGGAGTCTACAATGAGCAGTTCTTC
size: NA; D: NA; J: TRBJ2-5; V: TRBV27; CDR3: CASSLEGGGKTQYF; DNA: TGTGCCAGCAGTTTAGAAGGGGGCGGGAAGACCCAGTACTTC
size: many; D: TRBD1; J: TRBJ1-1; V: TRBV12-5; CDR3: CASGLYRGPMNTEAFF; DNA: TGTGCTAGTGGTTTGTACAGGGGGCCGATGAACACTGAAGCTTTCTTT
size: NA; D: NA; J: TRBJ2-7; V: TRBV12-3/TRBV12-4; CDR3: CASSLVGTSGGQYF; DNA: TGTGCCAGCAGTTTAGTAGGTACAAGTGGCGGGCAGTACTTC
size: NA; D: TRBD1; J: TRBJ2-5; V: TRBV9; CDR3: CASSLQDRGSQETQYF; DNA: TGTGCCAGCAGCCTCCAGGACAGGGGGTCCCAAGAGACCCAGTACTTC
size: many; D: NA; J: TRBJ1-6; V: TRBV7-9; CDR3: CASSSRGPLHF; DNA: TGTGCCAGCAGCTCCAGGGGACCCCTCCACTTT
size: NA; D: TRBD2; J: TRBJ2-3; V: TRBV27; CDR3: CASSLSGLAGRGDTQYF; DNA: TGTGCCAGCAGTTTATCGGGGCTAGCGGGGAGGGGAGATACGCAGTATTTT
size: many; D: TRBD2; J: TRBJ2-7; V: TRBV6-2/TRBV6-3; CDR3: CASSYSELAGEQYF; DNA: TGTGCCAGCAGTTACTCAGAACTAGCGGGCGAGCAGTACTTC
size: many; D: TRBD2; J: TRBJ2-1; V: TRBV29-1; CDR3: CSVNNRLAGGVNEQFF; DNA: TGCAGCGTTAACAACCGACTAGCGGGAGGCGTGAATGAGCAGTTCTTC
size: few; D: NA; J: TRBJ2-3; V: TRBV4-3; CDR3: CASSLLSTGDTQYF; DNA: TGCGCCAGCAGCCTCCTCAGTACTGGAGATACGCAGTATTTT
size: NA; D: NA; J: TRBJ2-4; V: TRBV6-1; CDR3: CASSEVWGGLAKNIQYF; DNA: TGTGCCAGCAGTGAAGTGTGGGGAGGACTAGCCAAAAACATTCAGTACTTC
size: many; D: NA; J: TRBJ2-2; V: TRBV7-9; CDR3: CASSPRQDTNTGELFF; DNA: TGTGCCAGCAGCCCCCGGCAGGACACGAACACCGGGGAGCTGTTTTTT
size: few; D: NA; J: TRBJ2-2; V: TRBV7-9; CDR3: CASSSDRLANTGELFF; DNA: TGTGCCAGCAGCTCGGACAGACTCGCGAACACCGGGGAGCTGTTTTTT
size: many; D: TRBD2; J: TRBJ2-1; V: TRBV12-3/TRBV12-4; CDR3: CASSIGTSDYNEQFF; DNA: TGTGCCAGCAGTATCGGGACTAGCGACTACAATGAGCAGTTCTTC
size: NA; D: TRBD1; J: TRBJ2-2; V: TRBV3-1; CDR3: CASSQVYGTGGKTGELFF; DNA: TGTGCCAGCAGCCAAGTATACGGGACAGGGGGTAAAACCGGGGAGCTGTTTTTT
size: few; D: TRBD2; J: TRBJ2-1; V: TRBV6-5; CDR3: CASRSSAGSSYNEQFF; DNA: TGTGCCAGCAGGTCCTCAGCGGGAAGCTCCTACAATGAGCAGTTCTTC
size: NA; D: TRBD2; J: TRBJ2-3; V: TRBV27; CDR3: CASSLLTSGRDTQYF; DNA: TGTGCCAGCAGTTTATTAACTAGCGGGAGAGATACGCAGTATTTT
size: NA; D: NA; J: TRBJ2-2; V: TRBV7-9; CDR3: CASSYSWGTEELFF; DNA: TGTGCCAGCAGCTATTCCTGGGGGACCGAGGAGCTGTTTTTT
size: many; D: NA; J: TRBJ1-5; V: TRBV20-1; CDR3: CSASSWGQPQHF; DNA: TGCAGTGCTAGCTCATGGGGTCAGCCCCAGCATTTT
size: NA; D: NA; J: TRBJ2-7; V: TRBV2; CDR3: CASSEILSEQYF; DNA: TGTGCCAGCAGCGAAATACTAAGCGAGCAGTACTTC
size: few; D: NA; J: TRBJ1-2; V: TRBV2; CDR3: CASSEEEGSYGYTF; DNA: TGTGCCAGCAGTGAAGAAGAGGGGAGCTATGGCTACACCTTC
size: NA; D: NA; J: TRBJ2-7; V: TRBV20-1; CDR3: CSAEDWGTLPTYEQYF; DNA: TGCAGTGCAGAGGACTGGGGTACTTTACCAACCTACGAGCAGTACTTC
size: few; D: NA; J: TRBJ1-1; V: TRBV25-1; CDR3: CASSEVGNPFF; DNA: TGTGCCAGCAGTGAGGTGGGGAACCCGTTTTTT
size: NA; D: NA; J: TRBJ1-5; V: TRBV28; CDR3: CASSLARINQPQHF; DNA: TGTGCCAGCAGTTTAGCCAGGATTAATCAGCCCCAGCATTTT
size: NA; D: NA; J: TRBJ2-7; V: TRBV20-1; CDR3: CSALPGPQYF; DNA: TGCAGTGCTCTCCCCGGACCGCAGTACTTC
size: NA; D: NA; J: TRBJ2-2; V: TRBV2; CDR3: CASSVYRDSGELFF; DNA: TGTGCCAGCAGTGTATACCGGGACTCCGGGGAGCTGTTTTTT
size: many; D: NA; J: TRBJ1-4; V: TRBV12-3/TRBV12-4; CDR3: CASSLVERKLFF; DNA: TGTGCCAGCAGTTTAGTAGAGAGAAAACTGTTTTTT
size: NA; D: TRBD2; J: TRBJ2-3; V: TRBV11-2; CDR3: CASSWDSRTSGGGDTQYF; DNA: TGTGCCAGCAGCTGGGACAGCAGAACTAGCGGGGGGGGAGATACGCAGTATTTT
size: NA; D: TRBD1; J: TRBJ2-7; V: TRBV28; CDR3: CASSADRAVGEQYF; DNA: TGTGCCAGCAGTGCTGACAGGGCCGTTGGCGAGCAGTACTTC
size: few; D: NA; J: TRBJ2-1; V: TRBV18; CDR3: CASSPQSGDTNEQFF; DNA: TGTGCCAGCTCACCCCAGAGCGGCGACACCAATGAGCAGTTCTTC
size: NA; D: NA; J: TRBJ2-3; V: TRBV30; CDR3: CAWSTGDTQYF; DNA: TGTGCCTGGAGTACTGGAGATACGCAGTATTTT
size: few; D: TRBD1; J: TRBJ2-7; V: TRBV20-1; CDR3: CSAFGQGANEQYF; DNA: TGCAGTGCTTTCGGACAGGGGGCAAACGAGCAGTACTTC
size: few; D: TRBD2; J: TRBJ2-5; V: TRBV15; CDR3: CATSRVAGGAPQETQYF; DNA: TGTGCCACCAGCAGAGTAGCGGGGGGGGCGCCCCAAGAGACCCAGTACTTC
size: few; D: NA; J: TRBJ1-2; V: TRBV6-5; CDR3: CASSYSSTSLGGYTF; DNA: TGTGCCAGCAGTTACTCGAGCACCAGCCTTGGTGGCTACACCTTC
size: many; D: TRBD2; J: TRBJ2-3; V: TRBV11-2; CDR3: CASSERGVTDTQYF; DNA: TGTGCCAGCAGCGAGCGGGGGGTCACAGATACGCAGTATTTT
size: NA; D: TRBD1; J: TRBJ2-1; V: TRBV12-3/TRBV12-4; CDR3: CASTPTGTYNEQFF; DNA: TGTGCCAGCACCCCGACAGGGACCTACAATGAGCAGTTCTTC
size: few; D: NA; J: TRBJ2-7; V: TRBV6-2/TRBV6-3; CDR3: CASSYSRDPSASSYEQYF; DNA: TGTGCCAGCAGTTACTCCAGAGACCCTAGCGCGAGCTCCTACGAGCAGTACTTC